These T cell receptor beta chains were read from a single sample in a study of cytomegalovirus exposure and HLA in healthy donors. TCRdb's copy holds only in-frame clones and misses some; the assay was immunoSEQ multiplex PCR. The data show 140,000 to 150,000 clones, roughly 66% seen once. The specimen sequenced was PBMCs. The source is a woman younger than 35 in good health and CMV-seronegative. CDR3s include the opening cysteine and the closing phenylalanine or tryptophan. D genes are given only for firm matches. Part of the rows lack a size; the others show once, few, many or a class for expanded clones.

clone_size	v_call	j_call	d_call	cdr3_nt	cdr3_aa
few	TRBV15	TRBJ1-4	TRBD1	TGTGCCACCAGCAGGGGGCCGGCAGGGGGCAATGAAAAACTGTTTTTT	CATSRGPAGGNEKLFF
once	TRBV19	TRBJ2-2	TRBD1	TGTGCCAGTAGTACACAGGGGGTCGGCGGGGAGCTGTTTTTT	CASSTQGVGGELFF
NA	TRBV7-2	TRBJ1-5	NA	TGTGCCAGCAGCCCTAGGCATGGTCAGCCCCAGCATTTT	CASSPRHGQPQHF
NA	TRBV5-4	TRBJ2-7	NA	TGTGCCAGCAGCCGCCGGGGGAGATCCTACGAGCAGTACTTC	CASSRRGRSYEQYF
NA	TRBV5-1	TRBJ2-3	TRBD1	TGCGCCAGCAGCGTGACAGGGGATACGCAGTATTTT	CASSVTGDTQYF
many	TRBV7-9	TRBJ2-2	NA	TGTGCCAGCAGCCAACCCACCGGGACTCCCAACACCGGGGAGCTGTTTTTT	CASSQPTGTPNTGELFF
NA	TRBV13	TRBJ2-3	TRBD2	TGTGCCAGCAGCTCCGACACGCCCGGGACTAGCGGGGTAGGAGGGCCAGATACGCAGTATTTT	CASSSDTPGTSGVGGPDTQYF
NA	TRBV9	TRBJ1-2	NA	TGTGCCAGCAGTGAGGCAGGGGACGGCTACACCTTC	CASSEAGDGYTF
NA	TRBV4-2	TRBJ1-6	NA	TGTGCCAGCAGCCAAGATAAGGCAGGGAAAAGCTCCTATAATTCACCCCTCCACTTT	CASSQDKAGKSSYNSPLHF
NA	TRBV6-1	TRBJ2-1	TRBD2	TGTGCCAGCAGTGGACTAGCGAGCTCCTACAATGAGCAGTTCTTC	CASSGLASSYNEQFF
few	TRBV11-2	TRBJ2-1	NA	TGTGCCAGCAGCTTAGATTTACAGAGATACAATGAGCAGTTCTTC	CASSLDLQRYNEQFF
NA	TRBV19	TRBJ2-5	TRBD2	TGTGCCAGTAGCCGCGGACTAGCGGCGCAAGAGACCCAGTACTTC	CASSRGLAAQETQYF
NA	TRBV19	TRBJ1-5	NA	TGTGCCAGTACTACAGGGAATCGGAATCAGCCCCAGCATTTT	CASTTGNRNQPQHF
NA	TRBV6-5	TRBJ2-5	NA	TGTGCCAGCAGCAGGGAAGAGACCCAGTACTTC	CASSREETQYF
few	TRBV4-1	TRBJ2-2	TRBD2	TGCGCCAGCAGCCAAGGATTTGGGAGGGCCTACACCGGGGAGCTGTTTTTT	CASSQGFGRAYTGELFF
NA	TRBV29-1	TRBJ2-1	TRBD1	TGCAGCGTCCCACACTCTCAAACAGGGGTGGGTCCCAATGAGCAGTTCTTC	CSVPHSQTGVGPNEQFF
NA	TRBV10-3	TRBJ2-6	NA	TGTGCCATCAGTCCAGCCGGGACTGCAAACTCTGGGGCCAACGTCCTGACTTTC	CAISPAGTANSGANVLTF
NA	TRBV5-5	TRBJ1-6	NA	TGTGCCAGCAGCTTGGGAGACACTTCACCCCTCCACTTT	CASSLGDTSPLHF
NA	TRBV7-2	TRBJ1-1	NA	TGTGCCAGCAGCTTCCCTGGGTCCGGGACTGAAGCTTTCTTT	CASSFPGSGTEAFF
NA	TRBV4-1	TRBJ2-1	NA	TGCGCCAGCAGCCAAGATGGTTTAGAGTACCGGAGCTACAATGAGCAGTTCTTC	CASSQDGLEYRSYNEQFF
NA	TRBV6-1	TRBJ1-2	NA	TGTGCCAGCAGTGAAGCGCAGGGGCGGGTAACTAACTATGGCTACACCTTC	CASSEAQGRVTNYGYTF
few	TRBV4-3	TRBJ2-2	TRBD1	TGCGCCAGCAGCGTCGAACAGGGGTTATCCGGGGAGCTGTTTTTT	CASSVEQGLSGELFF
NA	TRBV4-3	TRBJ2-7	TRBD1	TGCGCCAGCAGCCAGGGCCGGACAGGGAAATACGAGCAGTACTTC	CASSQGRTGKYEQYF
NA	TRBV19	TRBJ1-5	NA	TGTGCCAGTAGTCCTCGAGAAGGGGAGGGCAATCAGCCCCAGCATTTT	CASSPREGEGNQPQHF
NA	TRBV7-2	TRBJ2-5	NA	TGTGCCAGCAGCCCTAGGGAGACCCAGTACTTC	CASSPRETQYF
NA	TRBV14	TRBJ2-7	NA	TGTGCCAGCAGCCAAGATGGAGGCTACGAGCAGTACTTC	CASSQDGGYEQYF
NA	TRBV7-9	TRBJ1-2	TRBD1	TGTGCCAGCAGCTTAGAGGGGGCGGCCGATGGCTACACCTTC	CASSLEGAADGYTF
once	TRBV4-1	TRBJ1-5	NA	TGCGCCAGCAGCCAAGTGAGTCAAGGGGTAGGCAATCAGCCCCAGCATTTT	CASSQVSQGVGNQPQHF
NA	TRBV7-2	TRBJ2-7	TRBD1	TGTGCCAGCAGCTTACAGCCGGGACAGGCCTACGAGCAGTACTTC	CASSLQPGQAYEQYF
NA	TRBV28	TRBJ2-5	TRBD2	TGTGCCAGCAGCTCCTCTGGTAGCGGGAGGGTTGGAGAGACCCAGTACTTC	CASSSSGSGRVGETQYF
NA	TRBV7-2	TRBJ2-1	NA	TGTGCCAGCAGCCCCAGATCAACCTACAATGAGCAGTTCTTC	CASSPRSTYNEQFF
NA	TRBV5-4	TRBJ1-2	TRBD1	TGTGCCAGCAGCTTAAAACCCGGGACAGGGGACTTTAACTATGGCTACACCTTC	CASSLKPGTGDFNYGYTF
NA	TRBV7-9	TRBJ2-5	TRBD1	TGTGCCAGCAGCTTTTCGGGGACAGCACAAGAGACCCAGTACTTC	CASSFSGTAQETQYF
NA	TRBV9	TRBJ2-3	TRBD2	TGTGCCAGCAGCGTAGGGACTAGTGCAGATACGCAGTATTTT	CASSVGTSADTQYF
few	TRBV7-2	TRBJ1-1	NA	TGTGCCAGCAGTTTAAGCGTCATGAACACTGAAGCTTTCTTT	CASSLSVMNTEAFF
NA	TRBV2	TRBJ2-5	TRBD1	TGTGCCAGCAGTGAGACGACAGGGGGGGAGACCCAGTACTTC	CASSETTGGETQYF
NA	TRBV27	TRBJ1-5	NA	TGTGCCAGCAGTTTCCAGATTAGCAATCAGCCCCAGCATTTT	CASSFQISNQPQHF
few	TRBV10-3	TRBJ2-2	NA	TGTGCCATCACAGGGCAGAACACCGGGGAGCTGTTTTTT	CAITGQNTGELFF
NA	TRBV9	TRBJ1-5	TRBD1	TGTGCCAGCAGTCCTACAGGGGACCCCAATCAGCCCCAGCATTTT	CASSPTGDPNQPQHF
few	TRBV5-6	TRBJ2-1	TRBD1	TGTGCCAGCAGACAAGACAGGGGTCCCAAAACCTACAATGAGCAGTTCTTC	CASRQDRGPKTYNEQFF
NA	TRBV7-2	TRBJ2-1	TRBD2	TGTGCCAGCAGCTTGGGACTAGAGGTCGATGAGCAGTTCTTC	CASSLGLEVDEQFF
NA	TRBV9	TRBJ2-2	TRBD1	TGTGCCAGCAGCGGAGGGGTGCAGGGGGCCGGGGAGCTGTTTTTT	CASSGGVQGAGELFF
NA	TRBV6-1	TRBJ1-5	NA	TGTGCCAGCAGATGGGTACAGGTGGACAATCAGCCCCAGCATTTT	CASRWVQVDNQPQHF
NA	TRBV4-1	TRBJ2-7	NA	TGCGCCAGCAGCCAACAGGGCTACGAGCAGTACTTC	CASSQQGYEQYF
NA	TRBV28	TRBJ1-2	TRBD1	TGTGCCAGCAGTCGATCCTCGACAGGGAACTATGGCTACACCTTC	CASSRSSTGNYGYTF
NA	TRBV7-2	TRBJ2-2	TRBD1	TGTGCCAGCAGCTGGGACAGGGGGCGGGAGCTGTTTTTT	CASSWDRGRELFF
NA	TRBV4-2	TRBJ2-1	TRBD1	TGTGCCAGCAGCAGACAGGGATCGCATGAGCAGTTCTTC	CASSRQGSHEQFF
NA	TRBV9	TRBJ1-2	NA	TGTGCCAGCAGCGTATCAGGCACCTATGGCTACACCTTC	CASSVSGTYGYTF
NA	TRBV5-5	TRBJ1-5	NA	TGTGCCAGCAGCTTGGCCAGTAATAGCAATCAGCCCCAGCATTTT	CASSLASNSNQPQHF
once	TRBV9	TRBJ1-1	NA	TGTGCCAGCAGCGCTAGCGGGGCAGGGAACACTGAAGCTTTCTTT	CASSASGAGNTEAFF
NA	TRBV7-2	TRBJ2-5	NA	TGTGCCAGCAGCTACCAACCTTTACAGAAAGAGACCCAGTACTTC	CASSYQPLQKETQYF
few	TRBV7-2	TRBJ1-5	NA	TGTGCCAGCAGCTTAAAGGGCAGGGGTGAACAGCCCCAGCATTTT	CASSLKGRGEQPQHF
few	TRBV4-3	TRBJ1-3	TRBD1	TGCGCCAGCAGCCACGGACAGGGATCTGGAAACACCATATATTTT	CASSHGQGSGNTIYF